The 26 T cell receptor beta chains below were found in one sample sequenced in a study of T-cell memory formation after mild COVID-19. Via MiXCR, TCRdb re-called the 5' RACE reads, giving one row per CDR3 protein. The table includes some 350,000 distinct CDR3 sequences, about 15% detected once. Sample: PBMCs or a T cell subset sorted from them (not recorded which). The receptors shown here come from a man aged 18 to 30 who had mild COVID-19 (a few samples of this study predate the infection). Cell type and time point are not known.

This clonotype was seen only a few times. The gene calls are TRBV29-1 and TRBJ2-1, with 8 nucleotides matching TRBD2. The CDR3 is 16 amino acids. CDR1 SQVTM and CDR2 ANQGSEA come from the germline V gene. J was trimmed by 5 bases and V by 0 bases; bases with no gene match: 9. The CDR3 loop is CSVEDLLAVGHNEQFF. The CDR3 DNA sequence: TGCAGCGTTGAAGATTTACTAGCGGTGGGCCACAATGAGCAGTTCTTC.

This clonotype has more than one count but fewer than ten. The chain links TRBV5-1 to TRBJ1-2; D might be TRBD1 (6 bases). This CDR3 spans 14 amino acids. Trimming took off 3 bases at V and 6 bases at J, with 15 bases between the two ends. Germline V gene lookup returns CDR1 SGHRS and CDR2 YFSETQ. The CDR3 nucleotides read TGCGCCAGCAGCTCGATCTCAGGGGAAGATGGCTACACCTTC. This codes for CASSSISGEDGYTF.

V and J are TRBV19 and TRBJ2-2; TRBD1 matches at 8 bases. This CDR3 region has 14 residues. Germline V gene lookup returns CDR1 LNHDA and CDR2 SQIVND (reference sequence). Trimming cost V 9 bases and J 6 bases; bases outside gene matches: 9. The chain's CDR3 is CASGQGKGAGELFF. CDR3 coding DNA: TGTGCCAGCGGACAGGGAAAGGGCGCCGGGGAGCTGTTTTTT.

This clonotype was counted a few times. V usage is TRBV12-3 or TRBV12-4 and J usage is TRBJ2-1; TRBD2 agrees at 11 bases. Trimming removed 0 bases from V and 2 bases from J; junction bases left unmatched: 9. This CDR3 is 19 amino acids long. CDR3 loop: CASSLAQLLAGGPYNEQFF. The DNA of the CDR3 is TGTGCCAGCAGTTTAGCGCAGCTCCTAGCGGGGGGTCCCTACAATGAGCAGTTCTTC.

V and J are TRBV7-6 and TRBJ2-5, with D unresolved. Trimming took 7 bases from V and 5 from J, leaving 8 bases between them. The CDR3 runs 11 residues. Germline V gives CDR1 SGHVS, CDR2 FNYEAQ. CDR3 region: CASTLAETQYF. Written as DNA, the CDR3 is TGTGCCAGCACCCTCGCCGAGACCCAGTACTTC.

A few counts support this clonotype. The rearrangement joins TRBV20-1 to TRBJ2-5; D is unresolved. The CDR3 covers 12 residues. The germline gives CDR1 DFQATT, CDR2 SNEGSKA (reference sequence). V was clipped by 0 bases and J by 1 base, with 3 bases between them. CDR3 loop: CSAREAQETQYF. CDR3 DNA: TGCAGTGCTAGAGAGGCCCAAGAGACCCAGTACTTC.

The V and J genes are TRBV7-3 and TRBJ2-1; perhaps D is TRBD1 or TRBD2 (6 bases each). Germline values: CDR1 SGHTA, CDR2 FQGTGA. There are 14 residues in the CDR3. Trimming took 5 bases from V and 9 from J, leaving 17 bases between them. For the CDR3, the DNA is TGTGCCAGCAGCCGATCGGGGGCCCGAAGTGAGCAGTTCTTC. It codes for CASSRSGARSEQFF.

This clonotype was counted only a few times. The chain is built from TRBV7-2 and TRBJ1-2; the D gene is possibly TRBD1 (5 bases). V gave up 2 bases and J gave up 4 bases, with 11 bases separating them. The CDR3 covers 14 residues. From germline, CDR1 is SGHTA and CDR2 FQGNSA. The CDR3 here is CASSLLQGSYGYTF. Here the CDR3 DNA reads TGTGCCAGCAGCTTACTTCAGGGTTCCTATGGCTACACCTTC.

There are a few counts of this clonotype. V and J are TRBV20-1 and TRBJ2-7; a possible D gene is TRBD1 (7 bases). The germline V gene has CDR1 DFQATT and CDR2 SNEGSKA (reference sequence). The V end was cut by 4 bases, the J end by 5 bases, with 12 bases between. The CDR3 spans 12 residues. The CDR3 nucleotides are TGCAGTGCTACCAGGGGGGAGGACGAGCAGTACTTC. Its protein product is CSATRGEDEQYF.

This sequence joins TRBV6-5 and TRBJ1-1; no clear D. This CDR3 region has 15 residues. V shed 2 bases and J shed 1 base, with 11 bases lying between them. CDR1 and CDR2 (germline): MNHEY, SVGAGI. Here the CDR3 reads CASSYEGFGNTEAFF. The CDR3 DNA is TGTGCCAGCAGTTACGAAGGGTTCGGGAACACTGAAGCTTTCTTT.

The chain recombines TRBV18 with TRBJ2-7; D is perhaps TRBD2 (6 bases). Trimming cost V 3 bases and J 5 bases, with 11 bases left between them. The CDR3 is made up of 13 amino acids. Germline assignment: CDR1 KGHSH and CDR2 LQKENI. The CDR3 sequence is CASSPRGGDEQYV. The CDR3 DNA is TGTGCCAGCTCACCTCGTGGAGGGGACGAGCAGTACGTC.

The sample holds many counts of this clonotype. V usage is TRBV6-6 and J usage is TRBJ2-4; 11 bases are a match to TRBD1. Trimming removed 5 bases from V and 5 bases from J; junction bases left unmatched: 8. Germline V gene data show CDR1 as MNHNY and CDR2 as SVGAGI (reference sequence). CDR3 size: 16 residues. CDR3 DNA sequence: TGTGCCAGCAGTCATCGGACAGGGGGCGATGAAAACATTCAGTACTTC. It translates to CASSHRTGGDENIQYF.

This rearrangement joins TRBV7-6 to TRBJ2-7; 8 bases line up with TRBD1. The CDR3 runs 14 residues. The germline gives CDR1 SGHVS, CDR2 FNYEAQ. V lost 4 bases and J lost 6; bases outside the gene matches: 8. This chain's CDR3 is CASSSQGQGSEQYF. The CDR3 region has the DNA TGTGCCAGCAGCTCACAAGGACAGGGTAGCGAGCAGTACTTC.

The V gene is TRBV3-1, the J gene TRBJ2-1; 9 bases are a match to TRBD2. CDR1 is LGHDT and CDR2 is YNNKEL in the germline V gene (reference sequence). This CDR3 is 18 amino acids long. J gave up 0 bases and V 1 base, and 7 bases lay outside the gene matches. CDR3 in DNA: TGTGCCAGCAGCCAAGGGACTAGCGCTTCAAGCTCCTACAATGAGCAGTTCTTC. Protein: CASSQGTSASSSYNEQFF.

This clonotype was counted many times. V gene TRBV6-4 combines with J gene TRBJ2-3; 10 bases are shared with TRBD1. The CDR3 is 15 residues long. V shed 0 bases and J 4 bases; nucleotides not matched to a gene: 1. Germline V gives CDR1 MRHNA, CDR2 SNTAGT. The CDR3 is CASSDSTGGADTQYF. The CDR3 bases are TGTGCCAGCAGTGACTCGACAGGGGGCGCAGATACGCAGTATTTT.

The rearrangement links TRBV6-4 to TRBJ1-1, with D possibly being TRBD1 (6 bases). V was pared by 3 bases and J by 5 bases, with 16 bases between. Germline assignment: CDR1 MRHNA and CDR2 SNTAGT. The CDR3 has 15 residues. CDR3 sequence: CASSEGGQPRTEAFF. DNA for the CDR3: TGTGCCAGCAGTGAAGGAGGACAGCCGCGGACTGAAGCTTTCTTT.

The chain joins TRBV15 to TRBJ2-1; 8 bases agree with TRBD1. This CDR3 is 16 amino acids long. With 1 base clipped from V and 0 bases from J, the junction kept 2 bases outside the gene matches. Germline-derived CDR1 and CDR2 are LNHNV and YYDKDF (reference sequence). DNA for the CDR3: TGTGCCACCAGCAGAGGACAGGGGAGCTCCTACAATGAGCAGTTCTTC. It yields the protein CATSRGQGSSYNEQFF.

This sequence joins TRBV3-1 and TRBJ1-5; D gene unclear. V lost 1 base and J 4 bases, leaving 11 bases between the germline ends. Germline values: CDR1 LGHDT, CDR2 YNNKEL (reference sequence). The CDR3 contains 15 residues. CDR3 sequence (DNA): TGTGCCAGCAGCCAAGGATGGGCAGGAAATCAGCCCCAGCATTTT. Protein: CASSQGWAGNQPQHF. The complete variable domain, with remaining parts taken from reference TRBV3-1 and TRBJ1-5, reads DTAVSQTPKYLVTQMGNDKSIKCEQNLGHDTMYWYKQDSKKFLKIMFSYNNKELIINETVPNRFSPKSPDKAHLNLHINSLELGDSAVYFCASSQGWAGNQPQHFGDGTRLSIL.

The sample holds many counts of this clonotype. This sequence joins TRBV3-1 and TRBJ2-5; 8 bases fit TRBD2. Germline CDR1 reads LGHDT; CDR2 reads YNNKEL (reference sequence). V was clipped by 0 bases and J by 7 bases; unmatched bases: 1. The CDR3 sequence is 13 residues long. CDR3 DNA sequence: TGTGCCAGCAGCCAAGATCGGGGGGGGACCCAGTACTTC. Translated: CASSQDRGGTQYF.

The J gene is TRBJ1-5, the V gene TRBV19, with 8 positions matching TRBD1. V lost 4 bases and J lost 8; bases outside the gene matches: 13. The CDR3 spans 16 residues. The germline V gene encodes CDR1 LNHDA and CDR2 SQIVND (reference sequence). The CDR3: CASSTQWTGNTKPQHF. The CDR3 DNA is TGTGCCAGTAGTACCCAGTGGACAGGGAATACCAAGCCCCAGCATTTT.

In its sample, this clonotype was seen a few times. The chain couples TRBV4-3 to TRBJ1-6; 9 nucleotides agree with TRBD1. The germline gives CDR1 LGHNA, CDR2 YSLEER. The length of the CDR3 is 17 residues. J was trimmed by 7 bases and V by 0 bases; bases with no gene match: 7. CDR3 coding DNA: TGCGCCAGCAGCCAAGATCCACAGGGGGCGAGGAATTCACCCCTCCACTTT. Encoded protein: CASSQDPQGARNSPLHF.

This clonotype turned up a few times. The chain has TRBV29-1 and TRBJ2-5, with unresolved D. CDR3 size: 11 residues. The germline V gene has CDR1 SQVTM and CDR2 ANQGSEA. The ends were cut back, 3 bases at V and 5 bases at J, with 7 bases in the middle. CDR3 loop: CSVEILETQYF. The CDR3 DNA reads as TGCAGCGTTGAGATTCTGGAGACCCAGTACTTC.

The gene calls are TRBV3-1 and TRBJ2-1, with 7 bases that match TRBD2. V trimming: 3 bases; J trimming: 2 bases; junction bases outside the gene matches: 7. Germline V gene sequence: CDR1 LGHDT, CDR2 YNNKEL (reference sequence). The CDR3 contains 16 residues. In DNA form, the CDR3 reads TGTGCCAGCAGCCAGGTTGCGGGGGTAACCTACAATGAGCAGTTCTTC. Translation gives CASSQVAGVTYNEQFF.

This clonotype came up a few times. The chain joins TRBV7-3 to TRBJ2-3; D perhaps matches TRBD2 (5 bases). V lost 5 bases and J 4 bases, leaving 10 bases between the germline ends. The CDR3 has 13 residues. Germline CDR1 is SGHTA and CDR2 is FQGTGA. The CDR3 loop reads CASSQELADTQYF. CDR3 in DNA: TGTGCCAGCAGCCAAGAACTAGCAGATACGCAGTATTTT.

The CDR3 region is CASSVTAPEPQHF. In DNA, the CDR3 is TGTGCCAGCAGTGTAACAGCCCCTGAGCCCCAGCATTTT. The chain joins TRBV6-1 to TRBJ1-5; D ambiguous. This CDR3 spans 13 amino acids. V was clipped by 4 bases and J by 8 bases, with 12 bases between them. Germline loops: CDR1 MNHNS, CDR2 SASEGT.

This clonotype was observed a handful of times. The J gene is TRBJ2-1, the V gene TRBV6-2 or TRBV6-3, with 9 bases lining up with TRBD2. CDR1 MNHEY and CDR2 SVGEGT come from the germline V gene. This CDR3 comprises 14 residues. V lost 6 bases to trimming and J lost 6 bases; unmatched junction nucleotides: 6. The CDR3 nucleotides read TGTGCCAGCAGCTTCCGACTAGCGGTCAATGAGCAGTTCTTC. It translates to CASSFRLAVNEQFF.